The clone carrying this T cell receptor (beta chain) showed up just once. The data stem from a study of shared clonotypes between healthy human individuals. Method: immunoSEQ multiplex PCR; TCRdb's copy keeps in-frame clones and lacks some. The sample lists some 2 million clones, 85% to 95% occurring once. Germline values: CDR1 LGHNA, CDR2 YSLEER. The CDR3 length is 17 residues. Unmatched junction bases numbered 6, after V lost 2 bases and J lost 1 base. V is TRBV4-3 and J is TRBJ1-2; 11 nucleotides match TRBD1. The sequence came from a man aged 18 to 29 in good health. Material: naive CD4+ T cells sorted from blood. Sample subset: CD45RA+ positively selected. The chain's CDR3 is CASSQQAGTGGNYGYTF. The CDR3, as DNA: TGCGCCAGCAGCCAACAAGCCGGGACAGGGGGTAACTATGGCTACACCTTC.